This record covers a single TCR beta chain. The antigen is unknown. The CDR3 totals 17 residues. Germline CDR1 and CDR2: SGHRS and YFSETQ. Trimming removed 3 bases at V and 0 bases at J, with 17 bases between. Sequencing used immunoSEQ v3. Sequenced by immunoSEQ multiplex PCR; TCRdb stores in-frame clones only, minus some. Of tens of thousands of clones in the sample, roughly 66% are singletons; the top ten hold over 6.5%. The entry originates in a study of TIL therapy for anti-PD-1-resistant metastatic lung cancer. Study-wide context: Tumors had a median PD-L1 proportion score of approximately 6.4%. By whole-exome sequencing, median non-synonymous tumor mutation burden was less than 1.6 mutations per megabase.

Sample time point: pre-treatment sample, taken before nivolumab and TIL therapy. Study-level points and caveats: Patients were highly selected, enriched for treatment-naive, never-smoker and oncogene-addicted cases.

This sequence originates from a person aged 30 to 80 with non-small cell lung cancer. Here the sequenced sample was blood, taken at baseline. The rearrangement joins TRBV5-1 to TRBJ2-3; possible D gene TRBD1, 6 bases. CDR3 residues: CASSYGDTHPSTDTQYF. DNA for the CDR3: TGCGCCAGCAGCTACGGGGACACCCACCCTAGCACAGATACGCAGTATTTT.